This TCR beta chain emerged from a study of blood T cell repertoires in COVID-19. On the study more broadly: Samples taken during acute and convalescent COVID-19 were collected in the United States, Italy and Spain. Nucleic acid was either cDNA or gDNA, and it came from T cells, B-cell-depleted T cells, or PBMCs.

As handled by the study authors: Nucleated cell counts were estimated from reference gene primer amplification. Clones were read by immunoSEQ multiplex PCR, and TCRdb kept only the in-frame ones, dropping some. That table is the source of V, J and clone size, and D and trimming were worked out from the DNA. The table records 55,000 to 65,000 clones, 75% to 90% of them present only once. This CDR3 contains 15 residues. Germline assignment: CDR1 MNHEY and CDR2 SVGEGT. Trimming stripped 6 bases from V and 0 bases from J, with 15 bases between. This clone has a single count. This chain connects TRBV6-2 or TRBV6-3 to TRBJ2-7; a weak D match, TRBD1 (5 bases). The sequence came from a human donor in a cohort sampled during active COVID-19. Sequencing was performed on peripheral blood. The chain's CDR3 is CASSQTEISSYEQYV. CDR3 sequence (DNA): TGTGCCAGCAGCCAGACAGAAATCAGCTCCTACGAGCAGTACGTC.